The sequence of this T cell receptor beta chain was determined in a study of monozygotic twins with inflammatory bowel disease. Germline V CDR1 and CDR2: SGHNT, YENEEA. This CDR3 is built from 14 residues. From its re-call of the 5' RACE reads, TCRdb lists each CDR3 protein once, without DNA. The listing records about 160,000 distinct CDR3 sequences. Findings and limits, study-wide: IBD patients share fewer clonotypes with other people than healthy twins do, especially with disease activity. Repertoire similarity did not differ between concordant and discordant twins, possibly owing to limited power.

Remarks on this clonotype: The target antigen is unknown.

Sequencing was done on a sample of blood. This receptor was obtained from a human donor with ulcerative colitis or Crohn's disease, or a healthy co-twin of an affected twin (not recorded which). The chain combines TRBV11-3 with TRBJ2-2; the D gene TCRdb calls, TRBD2, cannot be checked with no DNA. The CDR3 protein is CASSYLVRDGELFF.